The clone carrying this TCR beta chain was counted once. Its antigen remains unidentified. Survey-level resolution applied to immunoSEQ assay v3.0. The assay was immunoSEQ multiplex PCR, and TCRdb's table has in-frame clones only and misses some. The sample lists 30,000 to 50,000 clones; 70% to 90% were seen once. Treatment locations for all participants with HIV were in the United States. Germline V gene data show CDR1 as SGHRS and CDR2 as YFSETQ. V lost 0 bases and J lost 0, with 7 bases in between. This CDR3 spans 16 amino acids. The data originate from a study of long-term antiretroviral therapy in people with HIV. About the study: Some samples came about a decade before the 2015 immediate-ART recommendation, and these were the earliest.

Overall study findings and caveats: HIV repertoires spanned narrower CDR3 length ranges than controls. Diversity rose after ART but stayed below transplant donor controls.

This receptor was obtained from a woman aged 50 to 60 with HIV. The source was unsorted PBMCs, collected 1.2 years after starting antiretroviral therapy. V and J are TRBV5-1 and TRBJ2-6; D is ambiguous. CDR3 region: CASSLDGSSGANVLTF. CDR3 coding DNA: TGCGCCAGCAGCTTGGATGGCAGCTCTGGGGCCAACGTCCTGACTTTC.